Following are 5 T cell receptor beta chains from one sample sequenced in a study of blood T cell repertoires in COVID-19. The method was immunoSEQ multiplex PCR; TCRdb's version includes in-frame clones alone and lacks a portion of them. The table has approximately 480,000 clones, about 90% seen once. The specimen was PBMCs or T cells enriched from blood (not recorded which). The receptor source for this set is a woman aged 18-30 years who had recovered from COVID-19.

The chain employs TRBV6-6 and TRBJ2-7, with a possible D match to TRBD2 (5 bases). The CDR3 runs to 14 residues. From germline, CDR1 is MNHNY and CDR2 SVGAGI (reference sequence). V lost 8 bases and J lost 1, with 15 bases in between. CDR3 nucleotides: TGTGCCAGCGAGTCTGGGAGTCTTTCCTACGAGCAGTACTTC. Translating gives CASESGSLSYEQYF.

This sequence joins TRBV5-1 and TRBJ1-1; tentative D call: TRBD1 (5 bases). Germline V gene sequence: CDR1 SGHRS, CDR2 YFSETQ. CDR3 length: 12 amino acids. Trimming removed 5 bases from V and 12 bases from J, with 17 bases in between. The CDR3 DNA reads as TGCGCCAGCAGTCCCTGGAGGGGTGAGACTTTCTTT. Translation: CASSPWRGETFF.

This clone was recorded only once. The chain is built from TRBV30 and TRBJ2-7, with 8 bases identical to TRBD1. Germline CDR1 GTSNPN, CDR2 SVGIG (reference sequence). Trimming took 4 bases from V and 6 from J; bases not matched to a gene: 14. The CDR3 consists of 15 residues. The CDR3: CAWTFLQGDVREQYF. Here the CDR3 DNA reads TGTGCCTGGACATTCCTACAGGGGGACGTTCGCGAGCAGTACTTC.

The rearrangement links TRBV5-1 to TRBJ2-2; 7 bases match TRBD1. V shed 3 bases, J shed 2 bases, and the junction held 4 bases outside the gene matches. Germline V gene sequence: CDR1 SGHRS, CDR2 YFSETQ. CDR3 length: 15 residues. CDR3 residues: CASSWDSYNTGELFF. In DNA, the CDR3 is TGCGCCAGCAGCTGGGACAGCTATAACACCGGGGAGCTGTTTTTT.

V is TRBV30 and J is TRBJ2-2; tentatively, D is TRBD2 (6 bases). Trimming removed 0 bases at V and 0 bases at J, with 8 bases between. The CDR3 extends over 15 amino acids. Looked up from germline, CDR1 is GTSNPN and CDR2 is SVGIG (reference sequence). The CDR3: CAWSVLAANTGELFF. For the CDR3, the DNA is TGTGCCTGGAGTGTATTAGCGGCGAACACCGGGGAGCTGTTTTTT.